This entry is about one TCR beta chain. Its antigen is as yet unknown. TCRdb's copy holds only in-frame clones and misses some; the assay was immunoSEQ multiplex PCR. The sample carries 20,000 or so clones, 70% to 90% recorded once. The CDR3 contains 15 residues. The entry originates in a study of chemoradiotherapy in HPV16-positive cancers. Study context: Candidate HPV-specific T-cell clones and common TCR motifs came from functional assays in a couple of HPV16-positive patients.

Study-wide results and limits: Non-HPV-specific T cells did not expand in tumors during treatment, whereas candidate HPV-specific clones and E7-related motifs did. Better recurrence-free survival went with HPV-responsive T-cell expansion in HPV16-positive patients.

Sequencing used blood, obtained from a patient who underwent chemoradiotherapy. V usage is TRBV21-1 and J usage is TRBJ2-5; the listed D gene, TRBD1, was not tested against the DNA. TRBV21-1 is an annotated pseudogene. The origin of this receptor is a human donor with HPV-associated anogenital cancer. DNA for the CDR3: TGTGCCAGCAGAGGAGAGGGGGCGCTCCAAGAGACCCAGTACTTC. Translation: CASRGEGALQETQYF.